This T cell receptor beta chain comes out of a study of blood T cell repertoires in COVID-19. The table came from immunoSEQ multiplex PCR; TCRdb's copy has only in-frame clones and leaves some out. The sample carries fewer than 400,000 clones, about nine tenths recorded once. CDR1 SGHNT and CDR2 YYREEE come from the germline V gene (reference sequence). Germline trimming cut 4 bases from V and 1 base from J; bases unmatched to any gene: 11. This CDR3 has 16 amino acids. The genes are TRBV5-4 and TRBJ2-7; 7 bases match TRBD2. This clonotype was sampled from a man aged 30-40 years who had recovered from COVID-19. The sample taken for sequencing was PBMCs or T cells enriched from blood (not recorded which). In nucleotides, the CDR3 is TGTGCCAGCAGCCCCAGGGACTATCAGAGTTCCTACGAGCAGTACTTC. The encoded protein is CASSPRDYQSSYEQYF. The variable domain in full, with the rest retrieved from reference TRBV5-4 and TRBJ2-7, is ETGVTQSPTHLIKTRGQQVTLRCSSQSGHNTVSWYQQALGQGPQFIFQYYREEENGRGNFPPRFSGLQFPNYSSELNVNALELDDSALYLCASSPRDYQSSYEQYFGPGTRLTVT.